The 15 T cell receptor beta chains below were found in one sample sequenced in a study of T cell responses to AZD1222 COVID-19 vaccine. Sequencing used immunoSEQ multiplex PCR; TCRdb keeps in-frame clones, though not all of them. The profile shows 90,000 to 140,000 clones, about 88% of them singletons. The sample consisted of peripheral blood, taken on day 0 of AZD1222 vaccination. The receptor source for this set is an adult in good health.

This rearrangement joins TRBV5-1 to TRBJ1-6; D unresolved. The germline V gene has CDR1 SGHRS and CDR2 YFSETQ. The V and J ends lost 0 bases and 8 bases respectively, with 15 bases between them. The CDR3 covers 16 residues. The DNA of the CDR3 is TGCGCCAGCAGCTTGGGGGGAGTCGGTGCGGATTCACCCCTCCACTTT. Amino acid sequence: CASSLGGVGADSPLHF. The whole variable domain, filled in from reference TRBV5-1 and TRBJ1-6, reads KAGVTQTPRYLIKTRGQQVTLSCSPISGHRSVSWYQQTPGQGLQFLFEYFSETQRNKGNFPGRFSGRQFSNSRSEMNVSTLELGDSALYLCASSLGGVGADSPLHFGNGTRLTVT.

The chain employs TRBV7-2 and TRBJ2-2, with no clear D. This CDR3 has 12 amino acids. Germline CDR1 reads SGHTA; CDR2 reads FQGNSA. V was cut by 7 bases and J by 6 bases, with 9 bases left in between. DNA of the CDR3: TGTGCCAGCAAGTGGAGTGCCGGGGAGCTGTTTTTT. Translating gives CASKWSAGELFF.

Concerning this clone: A junction end diverges from the germline sequence, so it may reflect a read error. The rearrangement joins TRBV19 to TRBJ2-2; TRBD2 aligns across 8 bases. CDR1 and CDR2 from the germline V gene are LNHDA and SQIVND (reference sequence). The CDR3 contains 16 residues. The CDR3, as DNA: TGTGCCAGTAGCATAGTCGGGGGGGCTGGGACCGGGGAGCTGTTTTTT. This gives the protein CASSIVGGAGTGELFF.

This chain links TRBV10-3 with TRBJ2-3, with D possibly matching TRBD1 (6 bases). The CDR3 loop spans 16 amino acids. The germline CDR1 and CDR2 sequences are ENHRY and SYGVKD. V shed 4 bases and J shed 0 bases, with 14 bases lying between them. CDR3 DNA sequence: TGTGCCATCAGTGTGATCGACAGGAAAAGCACAGATACGCAGTATTTT. Translating gives CAISVIDRKSTDTQYF.

The genes are TRBV6-5 and TRBJ1-6; a possible D gene is TRBD1 (6 bases). Trimming removed 8 bases from V and 5 bases from J, with 13 bases in between. From germline, CDR1 is MNHEY and CDR2 SVGAGI. CDR3 length: 14 residues. This CDR3 is CASGRDTDNSPLHF. As DNA, the CDR3 is TGTGCCAGCGGGCGGGACACAGATAATTCACCCCTCCACTTT.

This chain joins TRBV4-2 and TRBJ2-1; D is possibly TRBD1 or TRBD2 (5 bases each). Germline-derived CDR1 and CDR2 are LGHNA and YNFKEQ. V lost 4 bases and J lost 5, with 12 bases in between. The CDR3 spans 14 residues. CDR3 sequence: CASSLGTDHNEQFF. CDR3 coding DNA: TGTGCCAGCAGCCTTGGGACGGACCACAATGAGCAGTTCTTC.

The chain combines TRBV30 with TRBJ1-1; 8 nucleotides agree with TRBD1. The CDR3 covers 11 residues. The germline V gene encodes CDR1 GTSNPN and CDR2 SVGIG (reference sequence). With 2 bases clipped from V and 8 bases from J, the junction kept 1 base outside the gene matches. CDR3: CAWSRDREAFF. CDR3 DNA sequence: TGTGCCTGGAGTCGGGACAGGGAAGCTTTCTTT.

The J gene is TRBJ1-3, the V gene TRBV15, with 8 positions matching TRBD1. Germline CDR1 and CDR2: LNHNV and YYDKDF (reference sequence). Trimming took 1 base from V and 0 from J; bases not matched to a gene: 8. The CDR3 covers 18 residues. As DNA, the CDR3 is TGTGCCACCAGCAGAGGAGACAGGGGATGGGGCTCTGGAAACACCATATATTTT. Translating gives CATSRGDRGWGSGNTIYF. The full variable domain, in which reference TRBV15 and TRBJ1-3 provide the parts outside the CDR3, is DAMVIQNPRYQVTQFGKPVTLSCSQTLNHNVMYWYQQKSSQAPKLLFHYYDKDFNNEADTPDNFQSRRPNTSFCFLDIRSPGLGDTAMYLCATSRGDRGWGSGNTIYFGEGSWLTVV.

The rearrangement joins TRBV7-2 to TRBJ1-2; no definite D call. The germline CDR1 and CDR2 sequences are SGHTA and FQGNSA. Trimming cost V 5 bases and J 5 bases, with 15 bases left between them. CDR3 length equals 14 residues. CDR3 bases: TGTGCCAGCAGCACACAGAGCCAAGGGTATGGCTACACCTTC. Its translation is CASSTQSQGYGYTF.

The CDR3, as DNA: TGCGCCAGCAGCCAAGGTTTGGGGTCAGAGACCCAGTACTTC. Encoded protein: CASSQGLGSETQYF. The chain combines TRBV4-3 with TRBJ2-5; D gene ambiguous. The CDR3 consists of 14 residues. V lost 1 base to trimming and J lost 4 bases, with 10 bases between them. CDR1 and CDR2 from the germline V gene are LGHNA and YSLEER.

The chain has TRBV9 and TRBJ2-1; D is tentatively TRBD1 or TRBD2 (5 bases each). Germline V lookup: CDR1 SGDLS, CDR2 YYNGEE. CDR3 length: 16 amino acids. The V and J ends lost 4 bases and 5 bases respectively, with 19 bases between them. CDR3 in amino acids: CASSTRPGRSDNEQFF. For the CDR3, the DNA is TGTGCCAGCAGCACCCGCCCGGGACGGTCCGACAATGAGCAGTTCTTC.

The chain uses TRBV7-8 and TRBJ1-2; maybe TRBD1 (6 bases). This CDR3 region has 14 residues. Germline V gives CDR1 SGHVS, CDR2 FQNEAQ. V shed 6 bases and J shed 5 bases, with 16 bases lying between them. CDR3 DNA sequence: TGTGCCAGCAGGGAAGGACAGTCTCTTTATGGCTACACCTTC. Its protein is CASREGQSLYGYTF.

The gene calls are TRBV28 and TRBJ2-1; 11 nucleotides align to TRBD2. Losses at the gene ends were 3 bases for V and 5 bases for J; bases not matched to a gene: 3. CDR1 is MDHEN and CDR2 is SYDVKM in the germline V gene. The CDR3 extends over 15 amino acids. In DNA, the CDR3 is TGTGCCAGCAGTTTGGGGACTAGCGGAAACAATGAGCAGTTCTTC. Protein product: CASSLGTSGNNEQFF.

This chain links TRBV28 with TRBJ2-6; 9 nucleotides agree with TRBD1. This CDR3 is built from 15 residues. Per germline, CDR1 MDHEN and CDR2 SYDVKM. The V and J ends lost 6 bases and 4 bases, in that order; junction bases with no gene match: 4. The CDR3 nucleotides read TGTGCCAGCAGAGTACAGGGGGCCGGGGCCAACGTCCTGACTTTC. Translation gives CASRVQGAGANVLTF.

This clone rates as medium-sized. V usage is TRBV5-4 and J usage is TRBJ1-4; the match to TRBD1 covers 7 bases. V gave up 3 bases and J gave up 4 bases; unmatched junction bases: 6. The CDR3 sequence is 15 residues long. Germline CDR1 SGHNT, CDR2 YYREEE (reference sequence). The CDR3, as DNA: TGTGCCAGCAGCTCGAACAGGGGAATTAATGAAAAACTGTTTTTT. Encoded protein: CASSSNRGINEKLFF.